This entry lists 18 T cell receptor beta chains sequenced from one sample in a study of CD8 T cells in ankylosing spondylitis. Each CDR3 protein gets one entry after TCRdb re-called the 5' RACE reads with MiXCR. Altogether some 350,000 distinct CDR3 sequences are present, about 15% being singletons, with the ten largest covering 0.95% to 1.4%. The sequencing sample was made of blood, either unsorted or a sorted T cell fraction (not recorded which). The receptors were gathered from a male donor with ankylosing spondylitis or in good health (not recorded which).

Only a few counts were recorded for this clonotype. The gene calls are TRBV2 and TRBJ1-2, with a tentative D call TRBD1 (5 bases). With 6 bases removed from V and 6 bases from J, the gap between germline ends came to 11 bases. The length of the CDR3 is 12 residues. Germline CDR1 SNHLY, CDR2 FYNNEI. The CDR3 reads CASRRRGDGYTF. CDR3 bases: TGTGCCAGCAGACGGAGAGGGGATGGCTACACCTTC.

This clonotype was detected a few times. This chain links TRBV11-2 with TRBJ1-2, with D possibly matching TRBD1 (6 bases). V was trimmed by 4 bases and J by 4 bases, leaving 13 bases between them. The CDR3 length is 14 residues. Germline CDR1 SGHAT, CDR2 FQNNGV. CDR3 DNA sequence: TGTGCCAGCAGCTCCCCGGGGGCCATCTATGGCTACACCTTC. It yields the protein CASSSPGAIYGYTF.

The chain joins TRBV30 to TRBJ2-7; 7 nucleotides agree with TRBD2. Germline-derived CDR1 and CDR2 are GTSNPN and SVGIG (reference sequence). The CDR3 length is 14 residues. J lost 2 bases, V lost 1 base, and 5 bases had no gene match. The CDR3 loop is CAWSETGTTYEQYF. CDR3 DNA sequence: TGTGCCTGGAGTGAAACCGGGACTACCTACGAGCAGTACTTC. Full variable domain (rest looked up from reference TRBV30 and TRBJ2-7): SQTIHQWPATLVQPVGSPLSLECTVEGTSNPNLYWYRQAAGRGLQLLFYSVGIGQISSEVPQNLSASRPQDRQFILSSKKLLLSDSGFYLCAWSETGTTYEQYFGPGTRLTVT.

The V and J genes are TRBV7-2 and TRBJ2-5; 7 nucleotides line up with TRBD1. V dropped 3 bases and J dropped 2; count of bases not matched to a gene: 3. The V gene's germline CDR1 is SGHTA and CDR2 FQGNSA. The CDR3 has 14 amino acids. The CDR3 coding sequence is TGTGCCAGCAGCTTGACAGGGTGGCAAGAGACCCAGTACTTC. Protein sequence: CASSLTGWQETQYF.

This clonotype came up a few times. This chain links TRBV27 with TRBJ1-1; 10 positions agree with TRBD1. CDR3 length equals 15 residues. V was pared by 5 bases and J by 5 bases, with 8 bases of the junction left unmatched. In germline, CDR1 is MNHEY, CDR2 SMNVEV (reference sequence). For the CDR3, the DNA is TGTGCCAGCAGTCTAACCCCGGACAGGGGGACTGAAGCTTTCTTT. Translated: CASSLTPDRGTEAFF.

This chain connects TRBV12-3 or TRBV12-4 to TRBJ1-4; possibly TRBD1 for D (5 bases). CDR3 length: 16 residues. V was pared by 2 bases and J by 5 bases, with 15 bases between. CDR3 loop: CASSLWQGSGNEKLFF. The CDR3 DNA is TGTGCCAGCAGTTTATGGCAGGGTTCGGGGAATGAAAAACTGTTTTTT.

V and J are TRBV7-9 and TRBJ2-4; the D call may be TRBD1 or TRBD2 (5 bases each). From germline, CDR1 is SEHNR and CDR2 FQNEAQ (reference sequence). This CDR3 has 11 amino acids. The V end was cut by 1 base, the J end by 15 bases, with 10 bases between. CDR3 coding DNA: TGTGCCAGCAGCTTAGGGGGACCCCGGTACTTC. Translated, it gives CASSLGGPRYF.

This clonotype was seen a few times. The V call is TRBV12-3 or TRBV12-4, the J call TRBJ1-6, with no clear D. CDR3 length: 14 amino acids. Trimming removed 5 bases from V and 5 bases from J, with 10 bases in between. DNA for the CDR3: TGTGCCAGCAGTGTTTCACGGGATAATTCACCCCTCCACTTT. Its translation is CASSVSRDNSPLHF.

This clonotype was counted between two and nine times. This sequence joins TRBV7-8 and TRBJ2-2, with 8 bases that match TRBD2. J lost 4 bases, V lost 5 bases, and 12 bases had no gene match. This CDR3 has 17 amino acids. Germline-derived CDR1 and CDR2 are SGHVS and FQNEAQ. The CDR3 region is CASSPGLGSGTTGELFF. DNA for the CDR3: TGTGCCAGCAGCCCCGGTCTGGGTAGCGGGACCACCGGGGAGCTGTTTTTT.

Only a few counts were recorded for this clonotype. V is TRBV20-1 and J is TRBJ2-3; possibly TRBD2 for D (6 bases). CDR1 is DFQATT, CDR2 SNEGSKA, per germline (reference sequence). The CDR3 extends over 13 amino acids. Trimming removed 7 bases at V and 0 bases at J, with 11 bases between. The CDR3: CSGPAGSTDTQYF. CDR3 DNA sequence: TGCAGTGGGCCAGCGGGCAGCACAGATACGCAGTATTTT.

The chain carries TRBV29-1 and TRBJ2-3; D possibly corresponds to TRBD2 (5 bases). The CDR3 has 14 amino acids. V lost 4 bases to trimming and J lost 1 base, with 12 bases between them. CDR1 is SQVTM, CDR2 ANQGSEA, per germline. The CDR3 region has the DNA TGCAGCGTTGGGCGAGGTAGCGGCACAGATACGCAGTATTTT. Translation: CSVGRGSGTDTQYF.

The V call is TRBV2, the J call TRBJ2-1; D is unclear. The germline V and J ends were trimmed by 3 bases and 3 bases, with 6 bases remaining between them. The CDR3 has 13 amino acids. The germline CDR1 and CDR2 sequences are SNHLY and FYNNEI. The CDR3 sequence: CASSDGVYNEQFF. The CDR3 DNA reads TGTGCCAGCAGTGACGGCGTCTACAATGAGCAGTTCTTC.

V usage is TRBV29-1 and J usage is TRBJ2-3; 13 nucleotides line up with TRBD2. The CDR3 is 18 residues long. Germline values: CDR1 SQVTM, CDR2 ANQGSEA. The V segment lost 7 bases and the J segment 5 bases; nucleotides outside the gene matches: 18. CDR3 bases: TGCAGCGCCGAACCGGGACTAGCGGGATCCCTGGAGGGAGATACGCAGTATTTT. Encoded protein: CSAEPGLAGSLEGDTQYF.

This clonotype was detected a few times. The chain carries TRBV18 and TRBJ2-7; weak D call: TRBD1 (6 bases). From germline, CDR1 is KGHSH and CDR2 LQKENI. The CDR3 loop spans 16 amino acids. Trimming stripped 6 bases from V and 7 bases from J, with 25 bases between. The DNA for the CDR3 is TGTGCCAGCTCCCCCCAGGCCCCGACAGGACCTTTAGAGCAGTACTTC. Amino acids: CASSPQAPTGPLEQYF.

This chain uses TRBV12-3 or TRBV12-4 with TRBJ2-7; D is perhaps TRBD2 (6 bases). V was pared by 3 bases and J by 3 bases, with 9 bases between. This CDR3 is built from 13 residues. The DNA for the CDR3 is TGTGCCAGCAGTTTGGAGGGAGTCTACGAGCAGTACTTC. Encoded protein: CASSLEGVYEQYF.

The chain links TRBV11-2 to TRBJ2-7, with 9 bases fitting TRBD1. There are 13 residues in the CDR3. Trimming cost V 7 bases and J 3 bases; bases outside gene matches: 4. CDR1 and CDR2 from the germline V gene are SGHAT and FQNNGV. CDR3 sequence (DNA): TGTGCCAGCAACAGACAGGGGGACTACGAGCAGTACTTC. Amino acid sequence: CASNRQGDYEQYF.

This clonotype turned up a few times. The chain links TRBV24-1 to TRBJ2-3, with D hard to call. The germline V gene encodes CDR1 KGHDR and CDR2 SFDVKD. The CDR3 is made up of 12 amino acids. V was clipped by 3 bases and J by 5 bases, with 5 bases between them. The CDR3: CATSDIEDTQYF. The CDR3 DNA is TGTGCCACCAGTGATATAGAAGATACGCAGTATTTT.

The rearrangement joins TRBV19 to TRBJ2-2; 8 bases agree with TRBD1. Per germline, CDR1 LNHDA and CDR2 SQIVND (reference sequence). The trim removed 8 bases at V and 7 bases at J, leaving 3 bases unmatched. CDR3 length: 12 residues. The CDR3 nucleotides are TGTGCCAGTCGGACAGGGATCGGGGAGCTGTTTTTT. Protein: CASRTGIGELFF.